The rows below give T cell receptor beta chains drawn from one sample of a study of blood T cells in healthy people across ages. TCRdb analysed the 5' RACE reads with MiXCR anew, one entry per CDR3 protein. The profile shows roughly 800,000 distinct CDR3 sequences, roughly 53% of them singletons. Material: blood. Source of these receptors: a man at least 80 years old in good health. Both conserved end residues are part of each CDR3. Fields, in order: clone size, J gene, CDR3 length, V gene, D gene, CDR3 protein, CDR3 DNA. The D gene is left open where the match is weak. Where a row states a size, it is once, few, many or the class of an expanded clone; other rows omit it.

many,TRBJ2-1,14,TRBV20-1,.,CSAPFRLTGAEQFF,TGCAGTGCTCCCTTCCGCCTCACCGGGGCCGAGCAGTTCTTC
.,TRBJ2-3,14,TRBV2,TRBD1,CASTATGVTRYAYF,TGTGCCAGCACCGCGACAGGGGTCACCAGATACGCGTATTTT
.,TRBJ2-3,14,TRBV2,TRBD1,CASSDRGFADTQYF,TGTGCCAGCAGCGACAGGGGGTTCGCAGATACGCAGTATTTT
few,TRBJ2-1,14,TRBV7-8,.,CASSPVGRYNEQFF,TGTGCCAGCAGCCCGGTGGGGCGCTACAATGAGCAGTTCTTC
.,TRBJ2-7,16,TRBV14,.,CASSQLIFGQSYEQYF,TGTGCCAGCAGCCAATTAATCTTCGGACAGTCCTACGAGCAGTACTTC
once,TRBJ2-1,17,TRBV20-1,TRBD2,CSARDLASGRAVNEQFF,TGCAGTGCTAGAGATCTGGCTAGCGGGAGGGCCGTCAATGAGCAGTTCTTC
.,TRBJ2-5,11,TRBV6-6,.,CASSSGLGEYF,TGTGCCAGCAGTTCGGGACTTGGCGAGTACTTC
few,TRBJ2-5,13,TRBV7-2,.,CASSQGEVRTQYF,TGTGCCAGCAGCCAGGGGGAGGTGAGGACCCAGTACTTC
few,TRBJ2-3,15,TRBV25-1,.,CASSESWTAHRYAYF,TGTGCCAGCAGTGAATCGTGGACAGCCCACAGATACGCGTATTTT
.,TRBJ2-7,16,TRBV4-1,TRBD2,CASSQVLTGGGYEQYF,TGCGCCAGCAGCCAAGTGCTTACGGGAGGAGGGTACGAGCAGTACTTC
.,TRBJ2-3,17,TRBV7-2,TRBD2,CASSTSASGGYTDTQYF,TGTGCCAGCAGCACCTCGGCTAGCGGAGGTTACACAGATACGCAGTATTTT
.,TRBJ2-1,13,TRBV10-2,TRBD2,CASSGLDYNEQFF,TGCGCCAGTTCCGGACTAGATTACAATGAGCAGTTCTTC
.,TRBJ2-3,13,TRBV18,.,CASSRILTDTQYF,TGTGCCAGCTCACGCATACTGACAGATACGCAGTATTTT
.,TRBJ1-1,15,TRBV10-3,.,CAISESRIRNTEAFF,TGTGCCATCAGTGAGTCAAGAATTAGGAACACTGAAGCTTTCTTT
few,TRBJ2-7,14,TRBV12-3/TRBV12-4,.,CASSTGGHLYEQYF,TGTGCCAGCAGCACCGGGGGACACCTCTACGAGCAGTACTTC
many,TRBJ2-7,13,TRBV29-1,.,CSVEVGLNYEQYF,TGCAGCGTTGAAGTAGGTCTGAACTACGAGCAGTACTTC
.,TRBJ1-1,14,TRBV5-5,.,CASSSVGLGTEAFF,TGTGCCAGCAGCTCCGTAGGGCTGGGGACTGAAGCTTTCTTT
.,TRBJ2-2,17,TRBV27,TRBD2,CASMTSGRSWGTGELFF,TGTGCCAGCATGACTAGCGGGAGGTCATGGGGGACCGGGGAGCTGTTTTTT
.,TRBJ2-2,11,TRBV12-3/TRBV12-4,.,CASSLSGELFF,TGTGCCAGCAGCCTTTCCGGGGAGCTGTTTTTT
few,TRBJ2-1,16,TRBV4-2,.,CASSQDSSGYINEQFF,TGTGCCAGCAGCCAAGATTCGAGCGGGTACATTAATGAGCAGTTCTTC
.,TRBJ2-7,15,TRBV10-3,TRBD2,CAITESSLTSHEQYF,TGTGCCATCACCGAGTCTTCTTTGACTAGCCACGAGCAGTACTTC
few,TRBJ2-3,16,TRBV9,TRBD2,CASSVDLAGPTDTQYF,TGTGCCAGCAGCGTAGATTTAGCGGGCCCCACAGATACGCAGTATTTT
many,TRBJ2-7,17,TRBV7-2,.,CASSFSGSAGATYEQYF,TGTGCCAGCAGCTTCTCGGGATCGGCAGGCGCTACCTACGAGCAGTACTTC
.,TRBJ2-1,17,TRBV24-1,TRBD2,CATSDPVAGGPYNEQFF,TGTGCCACCAGTGATCCTGTAGCGGGAGGGCCTTACAATGAGCAGTTCTTC
few,TRBJ2-2,17,TRBV20-1,TRBD2,CSVVRPLAGVNTGELFF,TGCAGTGTCGTTAGGCCACTAGCGGGAGTAAACACCGGGGAGCTGTTTTTT
few,TRBJ2-7,14,TRBV10-3,.,CAISVAREAYEQYF,TGTGCCATCAGTGTTGCCAGGGAAGCCTACGAGCAGTACTTC
few,TRBJ1-4,16,TRBV20-1,.,CSARGGSHETNEKLFF,TGCAGTGCTAGAGGGGGCTCCCATGAAACTAATGAAAAACTGTTTTTT
.,TRBJ2-3,13,TRBV7-9,.,CASGLGGTDTQYF,TGTGCCAGCGGCTTAGGTGGCACAGATACGCAGTATTTT
.,TRBJ2-7,14,TRBV2,.,CAGTSRTGSYEQYF,TGTGCCGGGACTTCCAGGACCGGCTCCTACGAGCAGTACTTC
few,TRBJ1-4,12,TRBV29-1,.,CSVRQSNEKLFF,TGCAGCGTCAGGCAGTCTAATGAAAAACTGTTTTTT
.,TRBJ2-1,15,TRBV5-1,.,CASSLGPEGYNEQFF,TGCGCCAGCAGCTTGGGTCCGGAGGGCTACAATGAGCAGTTCTTC
.,TRBJ2-3,14,TRBV7-2,.,CASSLGRRNRDAYF,TGTGCCAGCAGCTTAGGGCGGCGTAACAGAGACGCGTATTTT
.,TRBJ2-7,14,TRBV5-6,.,CASSLGPGNNEQYF,TGTGCCAGCAGCTTGGGGCCAGGGAATAACGAGCAGTACTTC
.,TRBJ1-5,14,TRBV4-1,.,CASSQVGGAQPQHF,TGCGCCAGCAGCCAAGTCGGAGGGGCTCAGCCCCAGCATTTT
few,TRBJ2-1,16,TRBV11-2,TRBD2,CASSNRTSGGTNEQFF,TGTGCCAGCAGCAATCGGACTAGCGGAGGGACTAATGAGCAGTTCTTC
.,TRBJ2-5,13,TRBV20-1,.,CSAQDWEQETQYF,TGCAGTGCTCAGGACTGGGAACAAGAGACCCAGTACTTC
.,TRBJ2-6,15,TRBV3-1,.,CASSLFPGGANVLTF,TGTGCCAGCAGCCTTTTCCCTGGTGGGGCCAACGTCCTGACTTTC
.,TRBJ2-3,17,TRBV12-5,.,CASGLLFEGEVHRYAYF,TGTGCTAGTGGTTTGCTATTTGAGGGGGAGGTTCACAGATACGCGTATTTT
.,TRBJ1-4,16,TRBV4-1,.,CASSQVGARTNEKLFF,TGCGCCAGCAGCCAAGTGGGGGCACGAACTAATGAAAAACTGTTTTTT
few,TRBJ1-1,14,TRBV7-9,.,CASSQIPGGTEAFF,TGTGCCAGCAGCCAGATACCCGGGGGCACTGAAGCTTTCTTT
few,TRBJ2-2,16,TRBV12-3/TRBV12-4,.,CASSPRRPGLSGELFF,TGTGCCAGCAGCCCAAGGCGTCCAGGGCTGTCCGGGGAGCTGTTTTTT
.,TRBJ2-7,15,TRBV18,TRBD1,CASSRPGTGGIEQYF,TGTGCCAGCTCACGCCCCGGGACAGGGGGCATCGAGCAGTACTTC
.,TRBJ1-2,12,TRBV24-1,.,CATTPGTWGYTF,TGTGCCACCACCCCCGGGACCTGGGGCTACACCTTC
.,TRBJ2-7,12,TRBV25-1,.,CASSNLAYEQYF,TGTGCCAGCAGTAACCTAGCCTACGAGCAGTACTTC
.,TRBJ2-1,15,TRBV6-1,.,CASSARAGGYNEQFF,TGTGCCAGCAGTGCCCGGGCAGGGGGGTACAATGAGCAGTTCTTC
.,TRBJ2-7,14,TRBV5-1,.,CASSQQTDYNEQYF,TGCGCCAGCAGCCAACAGACGGACTACAATGAGCAGTACTTC
.,TRBJ2-5,13,TRBV20-1,.,CSARVSPRETQYF,TGCAGTGCTAGAGTCAGCCCCCGGGAGACCCAGTACTTC
.,TRBJ2-3,12,TRBV2,.,CASFEGGLAQYF,TGTGCCAGCTTCGAAGGCGGGTTGGCGCAGTATTTT
few,TRBJ1-1,13,TRBV29-1,TRBD1,CSVAGQMNTEAFF,TGCAGCGTTGCGGGACAGATGAACACTGAAGCTTTCTTT
.,TRBJ2-7,14,TRBV27,TRBD2,CASSGLAGAHEQYF,TGTGCCAGCAGTGGGCTAGCGGGAGCCCACGAGCAGTACTTC
.,TRBJ2-1,12,TRBV7-2,.,CASSSPRNEQFF,TGTGCCAGCAGCTCCCCTCGGAATGAGCAGTTCTTC
.,TRBJ1-1,13,TRBV2,.,CASSDNLLTEAFF,TGTGCCAGCAGTGATAACCTCCTCACTGAAGCTTTCTTT
once,TRBJ2-1,13,TRBV29-1,.,CSVERGLGNEQFF,TGCAGCGTTGAGAGGGGCCTGGGCAATGAGCAGTTCTTC
.,TRBJ2-1,17,TRBV5-1,.,CASSPGGLGSSYKEQFF,TGCGCCAGCAGCCCGGGCGGGCTTGGGAGCTCCTACAAGGAGCAGTTCTTC
.,TRBJ2-7,15,TRBV6-5,.,CASSYSPQGTYEQYF,TGTGCCAGCAGTTACTCTCCCCAGGGGACCTACGAGCAGTACTTC
.,TRBJ2-1,13,TRBV7-2,.,CASAAGLLNEQFF,TGTGCCAGCGCTGCCGGACTCCTCAATGAGCAGTTCTTC
.,TRBJ1-2,12,TRBV5-1,.,CASSLPGSGYTF,TGCGCCAGCAGCTTGCCAGGAAGTGGCTACACCTTC